Following are 20 T cell receptor beta chains from one sample sequenced in a study of T cells in women clearing cervical HPV infection. Clones were read by immunoSEQ multiplex PCR, and TCRdb kept only the in-frame ones, dropping some. The sample table includes approximately 33,000 clones. What was sequenced was blood buffy coat. All receptors come from a woman aged 18 to 75 with a cervical HPV16 infection that either progressed to CIN3+ or cleared (not recorded which).

Details on this clone: The CDR3 end is not reached by the read, which stops 3 residues before it; the germline J gene fills it in. The V call is TRBV5-6, the J call TRBJ1-2, with D hard to call. The CDR3 contains 13 residues. Between the trimmed V and J ends, which lost 0 bases and 2 bases, there was a span of 5 bases. Germline V lookup: CDR1 SGHDT, CDR2 YYEEEE. CDR3 DNA (partial): TGTGCCAGCAGCTTGGACACGAACTATGGC. Its translation: CASSLDTNYG. The whole CDR3 sequence reads CASSLDTNYGYTF.

To note about this clone: Read coverage stops 3 residues before the CDR3 terminus; the germline J gene supplies the remainder. This rearrangement joins TRBV5-1 to TRBJ1-2; 7 bases match TRBD1. The CDR3 loop spans 16 amino acids. Per the germline V gene, CDR1 is SGHRS and CDR2 is YFSETQ. V lost 3 bases to trimming and J lost 5 bases; unmatched junction nucleotides: 13. Here the CDR3 reads CASSSRATGYQYGYTF. The DNA read from the CDR3 is TGCGCCAGCAGCTCGAGGGCGACAGGGTATCAGTATGGC.

As regards this clone: The CDR3 is cut off 3 residues early in the read; its end comes from the germline J gene. The chain couples TRBV20-1 to TRBJ2-3; weak D call: TRBD2 (5 bases). The V end was cut by 0 bases, the J end by 5 bases, with 18 bases between. This CDR3 region has 16 residues. Per the germline V gene, CDR1 is DFQATT and CDR2 is SNEGSKA (reference sequence). The CDR3 is CSARDLGLQHRDTQYF. Partial CDR3 DNA: TGCAGTGCTAGAGATCTTGGACTTCAACATAGAGATACG.

To note about this clone: Read coverage stops 3 residues before the CDR3 terminus; the germline J gene supplies the remainder. This chain connects TRBV29-1 to TRBJ2-4; 10 positions agree with TRBD1. Germline CDR1 SQVTM, CDR2 ANQGSEA. There are 12 residues in the CDR3. Losses at the gene ends were 3 bases for V and 9 bases for J; bases not matched to a gene: 2. The CDR3 bases that were read are TGCAGCGTTGAGGACAGGGGGAGCATT. Translation: CSVEDRGSI. The entire CDR3 protein is CSVEDRGSIQYF.

A note on this clone: With the read ending 3 residues before the CDR3 end, the germline J gene is used to fill in that end. The rearrangement links TRBV6-1 to TRBJ2-4, with TRBD1 matching 7 bases. Germline assignment: CDR1 MNHNS and CDR2 SASEGT. This CDR3 contains 15 residues. CDR3 protein: CASSEALGQSYGQYF. CDR3 bases read: TGTGCCAGCAGTGAAGCGCTGGGACAGAGCTATGGT.

On this clone itself: The CDR3 extends 3 residues past the end of the read, so its final part is completed from the germline J gene. The genes are TRBV5-1 and TRBJ2-1; D may be TRBD2 (6 bases). V was shortened by 0 bases and J by 1 base, with 14 bases between the two germline ends. Germline CDR1 reads SGHRS; CDR2 reads YFSETQ. CDR3 length: 17 amino acids. CDR3 bases read: TGCGCCAGCAGCTTGGCCGTGGGCGGGGCTTCCTACAATGAG. Encoded protein: CASSLAVGGASYNE. The whole CDR3 reads CASSLAVGGASYNEQFF.

With respect to this clone: The CDR3 end is not reached by the read, which stops 3 residues before it; the germline J gene fills it in. The chain joins TRBV19 to TRBJ1-5, with D unclear. The CDR3 runs to 10 residues. CDR1 is LNHDA and CDR2 is SQIVND in the germline V gene (reference sequence). Trimming took off 7 bases at V and 9 bases at J, with 7 bases between the two ends. This chain's CDR3 is CASNVRPQHF. The CDR3 DNA, read in part, is TGTGCCAGTAATGTTCGGCCC.

Comments on this clone: The CDR3 is cut off 3 residues early in the read; its end comes from the germline J gene. The chain links TRBV19 to TRBJ2-5, with D perhaps matching TRBD1 (5 bases). V was cut by 6 bases and J by 2 bases, with 19 bases left in between. Germline lookup yields CDR1 LNHDA and CDR2 SQIVND (reference sequence). The length of the CDR3 is 16 residues. The sequenced part of the CDR3 DNA is TGTGCCAGTAGCTTGCTTATAGGGGCAAGGCAAGAGACC. This codes for CASSLLIGARQET. The CDR3 as a whole reads CASSLLIGARQETQYF.

To note about this clone: The read comes to an end 3 residues before the CDR3 does, leaving the germline J gene to fill in the end. The V and J genes are TRBV20-1 and TRBJ2-7; 7 bases match TRBD1. There are 13 residues in the CDR3. The ends lost 5 bases at V and 5 bases at J; junction bases unmatched: 9. Germline CDR1 DFQATT, CDR2 SNEGSKA (reference sequence). CDR3 in amino acids: CSAVKTGLNEQYF. The sequenced CDR3 bases are TGCAGTGCTGTAAAGACAGGGTTGAACGAG.

A remark on this clone: Sequencing ends 3 residues short of the CDR3 end; the germline J gene provides the rest. The chain uses TRBV11-3 and TRBJ2-5; D unclear. Germline V gene lookup returns CDR1 SGHNT and CDR2 YENEEA. V was shortened by 6 bases and J by 4 bases, with 15 bases between the two germline ends. This CDR3 region has 14 residues. The sequenced part of the CDR3 DNA is TGTGCCAGCAGTTCTCCCTACGATTTAGAGACC. It is translated as CASSSPYDLET. Given in full, the CDR3 is CASSSPYDLETQYF.

For this clone: Sequencing ends 3 residues short of the CDR3 end; the germline J gene provides the rest. The V and J genes are TRBV18 and TRBJ2-5, with 8 bases matching TRBD1. After removal of 3 bases from V and 6 bases from J, the junction contained 12 bases not matched to a gene. CDR1 is KGHSH, CDR2 LQKENI, per germline. The CDR3 has 16 residues. This CDR3 is CASSPIQGEAGKTQYF. The sequenced part of the CDR3 DNA is TGTGCCAGCTCACCGATACAGGGGGAGGCTGGGAAGACC. The full variable domain, its missing parts supplied by reference TRBV18 and TRBJ2-5, is NAGVMQNPRHLVRRRGQEARLRCSPMKGHSHVYWYRQLPEEGLKFMVYLQKENIIDESGMPKERFSAEFPKEGPSILRIQQVVRGDSAAYFCASSPIQGEAGKTQYFGPGTRLLVL.

CDR3 DNA (partial): TGTGCCAGCAGCCAAGATTACAGGGGTAGTAACGAG. Protein product: CASSQDYRGSNE. The complete CDR3 protein is CASSQDYRGSNEQYF. The chain joins TRBV4-2 to TRBJ2-7; 7 bases are shared with TRBD1. The observed sequence ends 3 residues before the CDR3 terminus, with the missing tail filled in from the germline J gene. The junction had 7 bases not matched to a gene; V was cut back by 0 bases and J by 5 bases. This CDR3 has 15 residues. CDR1 and CDR2 from the germline V gene are LGHNA and YNFKEQ.

Comments on this clone: The CDR3 end lies 3 residues beyond the end of the read and is filled in from the germline J gene. The chain couples TRBV6-2 or TRBV6-3 to TRBJ2-3, with a possible D match to TRBD2 (5 bases). Germline CDR1 MNHEY, CDR2 SVGEGT. The CDR3 runs to 15 residues. The CDR3 reads CASSRGLHLGETQYF. CDR3 bases read: TGTGCCAGCAGCCGAGGACTCCACCTCGGGGAGACG.

A word on this clone: The CDR3 end lies 3 residues beyond the end of the read and is filled in from the germline J gene. The chain links TRBV10-3 to TRBJ2-1, with TRBD1 matching 11 bases. V was clipped by 11 bases and J by 8 bases; unmatched bases: 8. Germline assignment: CDR1 ENHRY and CDR2 SYGVKD. The length of the CDR3 is 13 residues. CDR3 region: CAAQRDRGDEQFF. CDR3 bases read: TGTGCCGCCCAGAGGGACAGGGGGGATGAG.

Concerning this clone itself: The read halts 3 residues ahead of the CDR3 end, with the missing end drawn from the germline J gene. The rearrangement uses TRBV6-1 and TRBJ2-2; D not certain. Germline V gives CDR1 MNHNS, CDR2 SASEGT. V dropped 4 bases and J dropped 0 bases, with 9 bases sitting between them. The length of the CDR3 is 15 residues. The CDR3: CASSVRVANTGELFF. Incomplete CDR3 DNA: TGTGCCAGCAGTGTTCGGGTAGCGAACACCGGGGAG.

As concerns this clone: The CDR3 goes on 3 residues after the read ends, and that part is filled in from the germline J gene. The chain recombines TRBV7-9 with TRBJ2-4, with a possible D match to TRBD1 (5 bases). CDR3 length: 13 amino acids. Germline V lookup: CDR1 SEHNR, CDR2 FQNEAQ (reference sequence). CDR3 in amino acids: CASSLAGNYGQYF. The sequenced part of the CDR3 DNA is TGTGCCAGCAGCTTGGCAGGGAACTATGGT.

Details on this clone: Read data end 3 residues before the CDR3 end; the end is taken from the germline J gene. The J gene is TRBJ2-5, the V gene TRBV11-3; 8 nucleotides line up with TRBD1. The CDR3 runs to 15 residues. In germline, CDR1 is SGHNT, CDR2 YENEEA. V dropped 4 bases and J dropped 4; count of bases not matched to a gene: 8. CDR3 residues: CASSSSRDRLETQYF. The sequenced part of the CDR3 DNA is TGTGCCAGCAGCTCGTCCCGGGACAGGTTAGAGACC.

Remarks on this clone: The read is 3 residues too short to cover the CDR3 end, so that end is filled in from the germline J gene. V is TRBV29-1 and J is TRBJ2-3; D is unresolved. CDR1 is SQVTM and CDR2 is ANQGSEA in the germline V gene. The CDR3 runs to 11 residues. Incomplete CDR3 DNA: TGCAGCGTTGTTTGGCAAGAGACG. Its translation: CSVVWQET. The full CDR3 reads CSVVWQETQYF.

About this clone: The read ends 3 residues before the CDR3 terminus; that terminus is restored from the germline J gene. Other DNA sequences in the same sample also yield this CDR3. The V gene is TRBV7-9, the J gene TRBJ1-2; no definite D call. CDR3 length equals 12 residues. Germline-derived CDR1 and CDR2 are SEHNR and FQNEAQ (reference sequence). The sequenced CDR3 bases are TGTGCCAGCAGCTTAGATAGTCGGGGC. It codes for CASSLDSRG. The whole CDR3 reads CASSLDSRGYTF.

As concerns this clone: Read coverage stops 3 residues before the CDR3 terminus; the germline J gene supplies the remainder. V gene TRBV20-1 combines with J gene TRBJ1-2; a possible D gene is TRBD1 (6 bases). The ends were cut back, 0 bases at V and 4 bases at J, with 12 bases in the middle. CDR3 length: 14 residues. The germline CDR1 and CDR2 sequences are DFQATT and SNEGSKA (reference sequence). The CDR3 sequence: CSAREGRGGYGYTF. The sequenced part of the CDR3 DNA is TGCAGTGCTAGAGAGGGCAGGGGAGGCTATGGC.